A selection of T cell receptor beta chains follows, all from one sample in a study of beta chain features in type 1 diabetes. Sequencing was performed with immunoSEQ multiplex PCR; in TCRdb, only in-frame clones are kept and a portion is missing. The sample yields 140,000 to 150,000 clones, about 51% seen once. The sequenced sample consisted of Tregs from blood. All receptors come from a man younger than 35 in good health. Both conserved end residues are part of each CDR3. A D gene is named only where the DNA matches it firmly. Expanded clones get a size class; other rows say once, few or many, or leave the size out.

13 | - | - | TRBJ1-1 | TRBV7-2 | TGTGCCAGCAGCTTAGCGCGAGGTTCCGAAGCTTTCTTT | CASSLARGSEAFF
13 | few | - | TRBJ2-1 | TRBV5-1 | TGCGCCAGCAGCTTAACTTCATACAATGAGCAGTTCTTC | CASSLTSYNEQFF
17 | - | TRBD2 | TRBJ2-3 | TRBV28 | TGTGCCAGCAGCCACCACGGCGGAGCGGGGGACACAGATACGCAGTATTTT | CASSHHGGAGDTDTQYF
17 | - | - | TRBJ2-7 | TRBV4-3 | TGCGCCAGCAGCCGCGCCGCCGGGACTTTATCCTCGGGGGAGCAGTACTTC | CASSRAAGTLSSGEQYF
14 | - | - | TRBJ1-3 | TRBV5-1 | TGCGCCAGCAGCTTGGGGAGCTCTGGAAACACCATATATTTT | CASSLGSSGNTIYF
16 | - | TRBD2 | TRBJ2-1 | TRBV5-1 | TGCGCCAGCAGCTTGGCCCTAGCGGGAGGAAGGAATGAGCAGTTCTTC | CASSLALAGGRNEQFF
14 | - | - | TRBJ1-5 | TRBV29-1 | TGCAGCGTTGCACAGGGCGGTAGCAATCAGCCCCAGCATTTT | CSVAQGGSNQPQHF
17 | - | - | TRBJ2-7 | TRBV7-8 | TGTGCCAGCAGCTTAGTAGGAGGGACAGTGCACTCCTACGAGCAGTACTTC | CASSLVGGTVHSYEQYF
16 | - | TRBD2 | TRBJ2-1 | TRBV19 | TGTGCCAGCAGCCGTGGCGGGGGGCGAAATTACAATGAGCAGTTCTTC | CASSRGGGRNYNEQFF
12 | - | - | TRBJ2-1 | TRBV7-6 | TGTGCCAGCAGCTTTAGCCCCCATGAGCAGTTCTTC | CASSFSPHEQFF
13 | - | - | TRBJ2-5 | TRBV18 | TGTGCCAGCTCACCCGGGGGTCGAGAGACCCAGTACTTC | CASSPGGRETQYF
13 | - | TRBD1 | TRBJ1-2 | TRBV7-3 | TGTGCCAGCAGCCCGGGGACAGCGGGCGGCTACACCTTC | CASSPGTAGGYTF
15 | few | TRBD2 | TRBJ2-5 | TRBV18 | TGTGCCAGCTCCGGTAGCAGCGGGACCCAAGAGACCCAGTACTTC | CASSGSSGTQETQYF
13 | few | - | TRBJ1-1 | TRBV5-1 | TGCGCCAGCAGCTTGGGAGGGAACACTGAAGCTTTCTTT | CASSLGGNTEAFF
15 | - | - | TRBJ2-7 | TRBV7-2 | TGTGCCAGCAGCCCACTTATTGGGGAGGCCTACGAGCAGTACTTC | CASSPLIGEAYEQYF
12 | few | - | TRBJ1-1 | TRBV28 | TGTGCCAGCAGTTCAACCGGGGTGGTTGCTTTCTTT | CASSSTGVVAFF
15 | few | TRBD2 | TRBJ2-7 | TRBV6-5 | TGTGCCAGCAGCCCCGGGGGGAGGTTAACCTACGAGCAGTACTTC | CASSPGGRLTYEQYF
15 | few | TRBD1 | TRBJ2-7 | TRBV27 | TGTGCCAGCAGTGCCCGGGACAGGGTTGGGTACGAGCAGTACTTC | CASSARDRVGYEQYF
14 | - | TRBD1 | TRBJ1-5 | TRBV6-1 | TGTGCCAGCAGCGATACAGGGGGCGTTCAGCCCCAGCATTTT | CASSDTGGVQPQHF
15 | - | TRBD2 | TRBJ2-5 | TRBV5-4 | TGTGCCAGCAGCTTGGGCGGGAGGGTTCGAGAGACCCAGTACTTC | CASSLGGRVRETQYF
14 | - | - | TRBJ1-2 | TRBV14 | TGTGCCAGCAGCCAAGCGGGATTTAACTATGGCTACACCTTC | CASSQAGFNYGYTF
17 | - | TRBD1 | TRBJ2-7 | TRBV7-6 | TGTGCCAGCAGCTCCCAAGCTTCTACAGGGGGAAGCTACGAGCAGTACTTC | CASSSQASTGGSYEQYF
16 | - | - | TRBJ2-1 | TRBV5-4 | TGTGCCAGCAGGCCCGGAGGAACTAGCTCCTACAATGAGCAGTTCTTC | CASRPGGTSSYNEQFF
15 | - | - | TRBJ1-4 | TRBV7-2 | TGTGCCAGCAGCCCGACCGGGTACTCGAGAAGTAAACTGTTTTTT | CASSPTGYSRSKLFF
15 | - | - | TRBJ2-1 | TRBV2 | TGTGCCAGCAGTGAAGCGCTTCGGGGATACCATGAGCAGTTCTTC | CASSEALRGYHEQFF
11 | - | - | TRBJ1-2 | TRBV20-1 | TGCAGTGCTAGAGGGGCGCGCGGCTACACCTTC | CSARGARGYTF
15 | - | - | TRBJ2-7 | TRBV18 | TGTGCCAGCTCGTACTCGAGGACTACTTCCTACGAGCAGTACTTC | CASSYSRTTSYEQYF
16 | - | - | TRBJ1-2 | TRBV7-9 | TGTGCCAGCAGCTTAGCGCTAATGGGCAGCAGGGGCGGCTACACCTTC | CASSLALMGSRGGYTF
14 | - | TRBD1 | TRBJ2-1 | TRBV9 | TGTGCCAGCAGCGTAGAACAGGGGGCGGTTGAGCAGTTCTTC | CASSVEQGAVEQFF
18 | - | TRBD1 | TRBJ2-2 | TRBV7-2 | TGTGCCAGCAGCTTACTCCCTGGCAGGGGGTGGAACACCGGGGAGCTGTTTTTT | CASSLLPGRGWNTGELFF
13 | few | - | TRBJ1-2 | TRBV4-3 | TGCGCCAGCAGCCAAGATCGGAACTATGGCTACACCTTC | CASSQDRNYGYTF
17 | - | - | TRBJ1-1 | TRBV4-1 | TGCGCCAGCAGCCAAGATGTCCGGGGTTCGGTGAACACTGAAGCTTTCTTT | CASSQDVRGSVNTEAFF
15 | - | TRBD1 | TRBJ1-1 | TRBV7-2 | TGTGCCAGCAGCTTAGCGTGGACAGGGGGCACTGAAGCTTTCTTT | CASSLAWTGGTEAFF
17 | - | TRBD1 | TRBJ1-4 | TRBV13 | TGTGCCAGCAGCCCTGGACAGGGGATAGGAACTAATGAAAAACTGTTTTTT | CASSPGQGIGTNEKLFF
16 | once | - | TRBJ2-2 | TRBV6-4 | TGTGCCAGCAGTGATCGGATGACTCCCAACACCGGGGAGCTGTTTTTT | CASSDRMTPNTGELFF
13 | few | - | TRBJ2-1 | TRBV7-9 | TGTGCCAGCAGCCTAATAGGTAGGGGTGAGCAGTTCTTC | CASSLIGRGEQFF
16 | few | TRBD1 | TRBJ2-7 | TRBV18 | TGTGCCAGCTCACCCCAGGACAGGACGAGCTCCTACGAGCAGTACTTC | CASSPQDRTSSYEQYF
13 | - | - | TRBJ1-5 | TRBV27 | TGTGCCAGCAGTTTTGTTTACAATCAGCCCCAGCATTTT | CASSFVYNQPQHF
15 | - | TRBD1 | TRBJ1-1 | TRBV6-1 | TGTGCCAGCAGGACAGGGGAGGGGATGAACACTGAAGCTTTCTTT | CASRTGEGMNTEAFF
13 | - | TRBD1 | TRBJ1-1 | TRBV19 | TGTGCCAGTTGGAGCAGGGGGCGAACTGAAGCTTTCTTT | CASWSRGRTEAFF
10 | - | - | TRBJ2-1 | TRBV29-1 | TGCAGCGTTGTAAGCCCCCGGCAGTTCTTC | CSVVSPRQFF
18 | - | - | TRBJ2-4 | TRBV5-1 | TGCGCCAGCAGCTTGTTTAGTTTGTCAGGGAAGGCCAAAAACATTCAGTACTTC | CASSLFSLSGKAKNIQYF
15 | few | - | TRBJ2-1 | TRBV5-1 | TGCGCCAGCAGCTTCACCGGGACTTATTACAATGAGCAGTTCTTC | CASSFTGTYYNEQFF
15 | - | TRBD1 | TRBJ1-1 | TRBV6-4 | TGTGCCAGCAGCCCCGGGACAGGCATGAACACTGAAGCTTTCTTT | CASSPGTGMNTEAFF
14 | - | - | TRBJ2-7 | TRBV30 | TGTGCCTGGAGTAAGAGACAGATTAGCTACGAGCAGTACTTC | CAWSKRQISYEQYF
16 | once | TRBD1 | TRBJ2-1 | TRBV29-1 | TGCAGCGTTTGGGCCTCAAGGGGGCGGGCCGACAATGAGCAGTTCTTC | CSVWASRGRADNEQFF
18 | few | TRBD2 | TRBJ2-7 | TRBV27 | TGTGCCAGCAAGCCAGGGCGTACTAGCGGGAGGTTGATTTACGAGCAGTACTTC | CASKPGRTSGRLIYEQYF
14 | - | - | TRBJ1-1 | TRBV9 | TGTGCCAGCGGTAAGACAGTGATGAACACTGAAGCTTTCTTT | CASGKTVMNTEAFF
13 | once | - | TRBJ1-2 | TRBV6-1 | TGTGCCAGCAGCCCTACCAGGGGTAGAGGCTACACCTTC | CASSPTRGRGYTF
16 | - | TRBD1 | TRBJ2-7 | TRBV28 | TGTGCCAGCAGATTACCAGGGACAGCTAGGTCCTACGAGCAGTACTTC | CASRLPGTARSYEQYF
13 | - | - | TRBJ2-5 | TRBV7-3 | TGTGCCAGCAGCTTACGGGTTCCAGAGACCCAGTACTTC | CASSLRVPETQYF
17 | few | TRBD1 | TRBJ1-1 | TRBV19 | TGTGCCAGTACCAGATCGAGGGGGCTAGTCGGAGCTCATGAAGCTTTCTTT | CASTRSRGLVGAHEAFF
15 | - | - | TRBJ2-3 | TRBV15 | TGTGCCACCAGCAGAGATGGGGGGTCGGCAGATACGCAGTATTTT | CATSRDGGSADTQYF
19 | - | TRBD1 | TRBJ2-2 | TRBV11-2 | TGTGCCAGCAGCCCTCTTAGGTGGGGGGGACAGGGACTTACCGGGGAGCTGTTTTTT | CASSPLRWGGQGLTGELFF
13 | - | - | TRBJ1-5 | TRBV5-1 | TGCGCCAGCAGCTTCGGCAGGGATCAGCCCCAGCATTTT | CASSFGRDQPQHF
14 | few | TRBD1 | TRBJ1-2 | TRBV27 | TGTGCCAGCAGATCTCAGGGGGCTAACTATGGCTACACCTTC | CASRSQGANYGYTF
13 | few | - | TRBJ1-1 | TRBV30 | TGTGCCTGGAGTGTACCCCCAGGGCCTGAAGCTTTCTTT | CAWSVPPGPEAFF
11 | - | - | TRBJ1-5 | TRBV20-1 | TGCAGTGCTAGACGAGCCGAGGCCCAGCATTTT | CSARRAEAQHF